The TCR beta chain under discussion was sequenced for a study of control samples from healthy donors and cancer patients. The CDR3 spans 12 residues. V was pared by 1 base and J by 3 bases, with 4 bases between. Germline CDR1 LGHDT, CDR2 YNNKEL (reference sequence). Measured with immunoSEQ multiplex PCR; TCRdb has only the in-frame clones, and not every one. The sample shows about 130,000 clones, roughly 92% of them seen only once. The material sequenced was blood. The TCR comes from a man in his late teens or twenties in good health. The chain carries TRBV3-1 (or the pseudogene TRBV3-2) and TRBJ2-7; D is undetermined. CDR3: CASSQGFYEQYF. In nucleotides, the CDR3 is TGTGCCAGCAGCCAAGGGTTCTACGAGCAGTACTTC.